These 3 T cell receptor beta chains were all obtained from the same sample, sequenced in a study of response to subunit inactivated influenza vaccine. TCRdb itself ran the RT-PCR reads through MiXCR, one entry per CDR3 protein. The sample holds 150,000 to 200,000 distinct CDR3 sequences, around a tenth seen once. The source material was non-naive T cells sorted from PBMCs, sampled on the day of vaccination. The source of these receptors is a man aged 45-60 years who received an inactivated influenza vaccine.

The chain employs TRBV7-8 and TRBJ2-1; weak D call: TRBD2 (5 bases). The CDR3 runs to 13 residues. V dropped 5 bases and J dropped 8 bases, with 13 bases sitting between them. CDR1 is SGHVS, CDR2 FQNEAQ, per germline. In DNA form, the CDR3 reads TGTGCCAGCAGCCCCCGAGGGAGCTATGAGCAGTTCTTC. It specifies CASSPRGSYEQFF.

At least ten counts were recorded for this clonotype. The chain recombines TRBV20-1 with TRBJ2-1; TRBD2 matches at 10 bases. V trimming: 4 bases; J trimming: 4 bases; junction bases outside the gene matches: 4. This CDR3 contains 14 residues. Germline V lookup: CDR1 DFQATT, CDR2 SNEGSKA (reference sequence). The CDR3 here is CSATKREGYNEQFF. CDR3 DNA sequence: TGCAGTGCTACCAAGCGGGAGGGTTACAATGAGCAGTTCTTC.

This clonotype has just a few counts. The V gene is TRBV5-4, the J gene TRBJ2-5, with 9 bases identical to TRBD2. There are 18 residues in the CDR3. Germline V gives CDR1 SGHNT, CDR2 YYREEE (reference sequence). The ends lost 4 bases at V and 1 base at J; junction bases unmatched: 14. For the CDR3, the DNA is TGTGCCAGCAGCCTCTGGCGCCTAGCGGGAAGTAGCCAAGAGACCCAGTACTTC. Translation: CASSLWRLAGSSQETQYF.